These 27 T cell receptor beta chains share one sample of origin, sequenced in a study of blood T cell repertoires in COVID-19. Sequencing was performed with immunoSEQ multiplex PCR; in TCRdb, only in-frame clones are kept and a portion is missing. This sample carries some 40,000 clones, more than 70% of them seen once, and the ten largest clones take 34%. Material: peripheral blood. The receptors stem from a man between 65 and 85 years old with active COVID-19.

J is TRBJ2-4 and V is TRBV7-2, with D perhaps matching TRBD1 (6 bases). Germline-derived CDR1 and CDR2 are SGHTA and FQGNSA. V lost 5 bases and J lost 0, with 17 bases in between. This CDR3 spans 17 amino acids. CDR3 amino acids: CASSHGGGGVAKNIQYF. In DNA form, the CDR3 reads TGTGCCAGCAGCCATGGGGGCGGTGGAGTAGCCAAAAACATTCAGTACTTC.

V is TRBV9 and J is TRBJ1-2; 8 nucleotides agree with TRBD1. The CDR3 is 14 amino acids. V shed 1 base and J 3 bases; nucleotides not matched to a gene: 2. Germline CDR1 SGDLS, CDR2 YYNGEE. In DNA, the CDR3 is TGTGCCAGCAGCGTACAGGGGGCCCACTATGGCTACACCTTC. Residues: CASSVQGAHYGYTF.

The genes are TRBV12-5 and TRBJ2-1; 9 positions match TRBD2. Germline values: CDR1 LGHNT, CDR2 FRNRAP. V shed 2 bases, J shed 6 bases, and the junction held 17 bases outside the gene matches. This CDR3 region has 19 residues. DNA for the CDR3: TGTGCTAGTGGTTTGCCCGGCGACTCGACTAGCGGATCTACCAATGAGCAGTTCTTC. Translation gives CASGLPGDSTSGSTNEQFF.

The chain uses TRBV19 and TRBJ1-4; TRBD1 matches at 7 bases. V shed 10 bases, J shed 0 bases, and the junction held 8 bases outside the gene matches. This CDR3 has 15 residues. Germline CDR1 LNHDA, CDR2 SQIVND (reference sequence). The CDR3 region has the DNA TGTGCCACATCGCAGGGGGTTGCAACTAATGAAAAACTGTTTTTT. Protein: CATSQGVATNEKLFF.

The chain combines TRBV2 with TRBJ1-1; D unresolved. CDR1 is SNHLY and CDR2 is FYNNEI in the germline V gene. The CDR3 sequence is 14 residues long. V was trimmed by 4 bases and J by 2 bases, leaving 11 bases between them. This CDR3 is CASSVDRFNTEAFF. In DNA, the CDR3 is TGTGCCAGCAGTGTCGATAGATTCAACACTGAAGCTTTCTTT.

The DNA of the CDR3 is TGTGCCAGCAGTTTGGGCCAGGGAGGTTCGTATGGCTACACCTTC. Its translation is CASSLGQGGSYGYTF. The rearrangement uses TRBV28 and TRBJ1-2; a possible D gene is TRBD1 (5 bases). V was cut by 3 bases and J by 5 bases, with 16 bases left in between. The CDR3 is made up of 15 amino acids. In germline, CDR1 is MDHEN, CDR2 SYDVKM.

The J gene is TRBJ2-7, the V gene TRBV2, with 8 bases aligning to TRBD2. The CDR3 consists of 15 residues. Germline values: CDR1 SNHLY, CDR2 FYNNEI. V lost 6 bases and J lost 3; bases outside the gene matches: 10. The CDR3 reads CASSAQTSAYYEQYF. In nucleotides, the CDR3 is TGTGCCAGCAGCGCTCAGACTAGCGCTTACTACGAGCAGTACTTC.

This clone was found once. The V and J genes are TRBV5-1 and TRBJ1-4; 9 bases map to TRBD1. Germline CDR1 and CDR2: SGHRS and YFSETQ. The V segment lost 3 bases and the J segment 7 bases; nucleotides outside the gene matches: 7. The CDR3 has 15 amino acids. In nucleotides, the CDR3 is TGCGCCAGCAGCTACTCGACAGGGGGAGGTGAAAAACTGTTTTTT. As protein: CASSYSTGGGEKLFF. Full variable domain (missing parts from reference TRBV5-1 and TRBJ1-4): KAGVTQTPRYLIKTRGQQVTLSCSPISGHRSVSWYQQTPGQGLQFLFEYFSETQRNKGNFPGRFSGRQFSNSRSEMNVSTLELGDSALYLCASSYSTGGGEKLFFGSGTQLSVL.

The gene calls are TRBV27 and TRBJ1-3; 7 bases align to TRBD1. CDR1 is MNHEY, CDR2 SMNVEV, per germline (reference sequence). The CDR3 spans 14 residues. The V and J ends lost 6 bases and 4 bases, in that order; junction bases with no gene match: 6. The CDR3 DNA sequence: TGTGCCAGCAGGATCACAGGGGCGGGAAACACCATATATTTT. Translating gives CASRITGAGNTIYF.

The chain recombines TRBV7-2 with TRBJ2-2; 8 bases map to TRBD1. CDR1 is SGHTA, CDR2 FQGNSA, per germline. This CDR3 is 15 amino acids long. V gave up 2 bases and J gave up 4 bases; unmatched junction bases: 3. CDR3 protein: CASSLQTGVTGELFF. CDR3 coding DNA: TGTGCCAGCAGCTTACAGACAGGGGTCACCGGGGAGCTGTTTTTT.

The chain carries TRBV9 and TRBJ1-3; 7 positions agree with TRBD1. J was trimmed by 6 bases and V by 0 bases; bases with no gene match: 3. Germline CDR1 is SGDLS and CDR2 is YYNGEE. CDR3 length: 14 residues. The DNA of the CDR3 is TGTGCCAGCAGCGTAGCACAGGGGAAAAACACCATATATTTT. The encoded protein is CASSVAQGKNTIYF.

The chain employs TRBV7-8 and TRBJ1-4; D possibly corresponds to TRBD1 (5 bases). Germline loops: CDR1 SGHVS, CDR2 FQNEAQ. This CDR3 comprises 15 residues. Trimming stripped 4 bases from V and 8 bases from J, with 17 bases between. The CDR3 loop is CASSSEQVAPEKLFF. The CDR3 coding sequence is TGTGCCAGCAGCTCCGAACAGGTGGCCCCGGAAAAACTGTTTTTT.

The chain combines TRBV29-1 with TRBJ2-1; 8 nucleotides agree with TRBD2. The CDR3 is 14 residues long. Trimming removed 7 bases from V and 9 bases from J; junction bases left unmatched: 14. CDR1 SQVTM and CDR2 ANQGSEA come from the germline V gene. CDR3 protein: CSALEAGAPREQFF. CDR3 coding DNA: TGCAGCGCCCTGGAAGCGGGAGCCCCCCGTGAGCAGTTCTTC.

J is TRBJ2-1 and V is TRBV18; 7 positions agree with TRBD1. The V and J ends lost 1 base and 5 bases, in that order; junction bases with no gene match: 2. Per the germline V gene, CDR1 is KGHSH and CDR2 is LQKENI. The CDR3 is 14 amino acids. The CDR3 nucleotides are TGTGCCAGCTCACCACTTGGGACAGACAATGAGCAGTTCTTC. It yields the protein CASSPLGTDNEQFF.

The CDR3 nucleotides read TGTGCCAGCAGACTAGCCGGAGTGGGCGAGCAGTACTTC. Translation gives CASRLAGVGEQYF. V and J are TRBV7-2 and TRBJ2-7; a weak D match, TRBD2 (6 bases). V lost 6 bases to trimming and J lost 6 bases, with 15 bases between them. CDR3 size: 13 residues. Germline loops: CDR1 SGHTA, CDR2 FQGNSA.

The gene calls are TRBV7-9 and TRBJ1-6; D not certain. V shed 6 bases and J shed 7 bases, with 10 bases lying between them. The CDR3 runs to 13 residues. Germline values: CDR1 SEHNR, CDR2 FQNEAQ (reference sequence). This chain's CDR3 is CASRTSGNSPLHF. In nucleotides, the CDR3 is TGTGCCAGCAGGACTTCGGGGAATTCACCCCTCCACTTT.

This chain connects TRBV28 to TRBJ1-3; D unresolved. The V and J ends lost 8 bases and 4 bases respectively, with 15 bases between them. Germline CDR1 and CDR2: MDHEN and SYDVKM. This CDR3 is 14 amino acids long. CDR3: CASRVSGSGNTIYF. Here the CDR3 DNA reads TGTGCCAGCCGAGTTTCGGGATCCGGAAACACCATATATTTT.

The chain has TRBV15 and TRBJ1-3, with 7 bases that match TRBD1. The CDR3 is 13 residues long. V lost 3 bases to trimming and J lost 7 bases; unmatched junction nucleotides: 3. Germline values: CDR1 LNHNV, CDR2 YYDKDF (reference sequence). The CDR3 DNA is TGTGCCACCAGCAGGGGACAGATTAACACCATATATTTT. Translating it yields CATSRGQINTIYF.

The chain carries TRBV7-8 and TRBJ2-1; TRBD1 aligns across 8 bases. This CDR3 is built from 13 residues. Germline V gene sequence: CDR1 SGHVS, CDR2 FQNEAQ. J gave up 16 bases and V 1 base, and 9 bases lay outside the gene matches. Here the CDR3 DNA reads TGTGCCAGCAGCTTAGGACAGGGGCTACGACAATTCTTC. Translated: CASSLGQGLRQFF.

This clone appeared a single time. The V call is TRBV11-2, the J call TRBJ1-6; 10 nucleotides agree with TRBD1. This CDR3 spans 15 amino acids. The V and J ends lost 5 bases and 10 bases, in that order; junction bases with no gene match: 8. CDR1 SGHAT and CDR2 FQNNGV come from the germline V gene. CDR3 protein: CASSTTGGAGSPLHF. The CDR3 coding sequence is TGTGCCAGCAGCACGACAGGGGGCGCAGGGTCACCCCTCCACTTT.

V and J are TRBV4-1 and TRBJ1-2; possibly TRBD1 for D (6 bases). The V gene's germline CDR1 is MGHRA and CDR2 YSYEKL. The CDR3 has 14 amino acids. Trimming cost V 5 bases and J 4 bases, with 14 bases left between them. DNA of the CDR3: TGCGCCAGCAGCATAAGGACAGCGAGCTATGGCTACACCTTC. Translating it yields CASSIRTASYGYTF.

The V gene is TRBV6-2 or TRBV6-3, the J gene TRBJ1-4, with TRBD1 matching over 10 bases. This CDR3 is 19 amino acids long. Germline V gene sequence: CDR1 MNHEY, CDR2 SVGEGT. Trimming at V came to 2 bases and at J to 4 bases, leaving 13 bases not matched to a gene. The CDR3 sequence is CASSYRPGTGVLGNEKLFF. DNA for the CDR3: TGTGCCAGCAGTTACCGTCCCGGGACAGGGGTCCTTGGTAATGAAAAACTGTTTTTT.

The J gene is TRBJ2-2, the V gene TRBV27; 13 bases align to TRBD2. V lost 5 bases to trimming and J lost 1 base; unmatched junction nucleotides: 1. The CDR3 has 16 residues. The V gene's germline CDR1 is MNHEY and CDR2 SMNVEV (reference sequence). CDR3 DNA: TGTGCCAGCAGTGGACTAGCGGGGGTGAACACCGGGGAGCTGTTTTTT. Translation gives CASSGLAGVNTGELFF.

The V gene is TRBV15, the J gene TRBJ2-7; tentative D call: TRBD2 (6 bases). Germline V lookup: CDR1 LNHNV, CDR2 YYDKDF (reference sequence). CDR3 length: 16 residues. The V end lost 2 bases, the J end lost 6 bases, and 20 bases lay between the germline ends. DNA for the CDR3: TGTGCCACCAGCAGACCCGCTCGCGGGGCATTGGGCGAGCAGTACTTC. Its protein is CATSRPARGALGEQYF.

As DNA, the CDR3 is TGTGCCAGCTCACCACCTCGACCGGGTACGCAGTATTTT. Its protein product is CASSPPRPGTQYF. This sequence joins TRBV18 and TRBJ2-3; D gene unclear. The germline V gene has CDR1 KGHSH and CDR2 LQKENI. V was cut by 0 bases and J by 8 bases, with 9 bases left in between. This CDR3 is built from 13 residues.

The chain couples TRBV7-3 to TRBJ2-1, with 8 bases that match TRBD2. CDR1 and CDR2 from the germline V gene are SGHTA and FQGTGA. The V and J ends lost 5 bases and 0 bases, in that order; junction bases with no gene match: 6. The CDR3 totals 16 residues. The CDR3 here is CASSPSGSSSYNEQFF. The CDR3 DNA reads as TGTGCCAGCAGCCCCAGCGGGAGTAGCTCCTACAATGAGCAGTTCTTC.

The J gene is TRBJ1-4, the V gene TRBV4-1; D is ambiguous. Trimming took off 4 bases at V and 2 bases at J, with 11 bases between the two ends. The CDR3 extends over 15 amino acids. CDR1 is MGHRA, CDR2 YSYEKL, per germline. CDR3 DNA sequence: TGCGCCAGCAGCCCATGGACTGAGACTAATGAAAAACTGTTTTTT. Its protein is CASSPWTETNEKLFF.